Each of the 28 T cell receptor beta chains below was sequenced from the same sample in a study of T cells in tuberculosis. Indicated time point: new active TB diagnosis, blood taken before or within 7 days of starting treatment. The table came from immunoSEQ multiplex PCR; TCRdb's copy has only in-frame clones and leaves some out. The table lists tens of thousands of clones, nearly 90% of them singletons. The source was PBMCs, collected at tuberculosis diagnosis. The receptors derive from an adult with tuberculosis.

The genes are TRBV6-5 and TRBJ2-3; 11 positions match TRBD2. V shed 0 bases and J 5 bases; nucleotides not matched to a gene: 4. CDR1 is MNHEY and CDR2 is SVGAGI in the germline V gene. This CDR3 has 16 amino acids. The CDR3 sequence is CASSYSTSGGGDTQYF. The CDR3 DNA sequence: TGTGCCAGCAGTTACTCTACTAGCGGGGGTGGAGATACGCAGTATTTT.

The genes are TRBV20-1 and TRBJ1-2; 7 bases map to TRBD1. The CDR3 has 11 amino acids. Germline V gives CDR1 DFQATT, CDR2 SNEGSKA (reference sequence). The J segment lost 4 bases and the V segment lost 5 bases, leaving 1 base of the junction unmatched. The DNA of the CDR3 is TGCAGTGCTCCAGGGGGCTATGGCTACACCTTC. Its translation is CSAPGGYGYTF.

This chain's CDR3 is CASSETSGDLYEQYF. The CDR3 DNA reads as TGTGCCAGCAGTGAGACTAGCGGGGATCTCTACGAGCAGTACTTC. The chain has TRBV6-1 and TRBJ2-7, with 11 bases that match TRBD2. V gave up 3 bases and J gave up 3 bases; unmatched junction bases: 4. Germline values: CDR1 MNHNS, CDR2 SASEGT. CDR3 length: 15 residues.

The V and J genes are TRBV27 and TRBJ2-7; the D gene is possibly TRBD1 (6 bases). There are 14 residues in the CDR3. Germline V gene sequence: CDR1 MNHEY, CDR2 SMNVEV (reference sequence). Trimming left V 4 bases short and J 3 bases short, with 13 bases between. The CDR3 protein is CASSYRDPRYEQYF. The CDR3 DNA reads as TGTGCCAGCAGTTACAGGGATCCCCGCTACGAGCAGTACTTC.

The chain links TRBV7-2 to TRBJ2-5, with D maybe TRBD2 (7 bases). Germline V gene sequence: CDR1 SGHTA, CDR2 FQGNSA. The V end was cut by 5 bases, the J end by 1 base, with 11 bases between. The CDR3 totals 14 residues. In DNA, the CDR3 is TGTGCCAGCAGCCGGGGGGCGGGCCAAGAGACCCAGTACTTC. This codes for CASSRGAGQETQYF.

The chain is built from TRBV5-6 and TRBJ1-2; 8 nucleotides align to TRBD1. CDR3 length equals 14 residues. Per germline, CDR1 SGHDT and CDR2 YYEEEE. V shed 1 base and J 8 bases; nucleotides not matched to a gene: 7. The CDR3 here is CASSLYRGLSGYTF. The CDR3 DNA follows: TGTGCCAGCAGCTTGTACAGGGGGTTGTCGGGCTACACCTTC. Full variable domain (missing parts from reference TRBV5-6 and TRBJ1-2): DAGVTQSPTHLIKTRGQQVTLRCSPKSGHDTVSWYQQALGQGPQFIFQYYEEEERQRGNFPDRFSGHQFPNYSSELNVNALLLGDSALYLCASSLYRGLSGYTFGSGTRLTVV.

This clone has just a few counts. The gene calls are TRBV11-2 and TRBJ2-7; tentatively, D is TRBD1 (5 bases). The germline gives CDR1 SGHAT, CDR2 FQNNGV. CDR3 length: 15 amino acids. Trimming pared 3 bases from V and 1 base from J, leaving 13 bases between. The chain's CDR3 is CASSFSGSRSYEQYF. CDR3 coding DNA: TGTGCCAGCAGCTTTTCAGGGTCTAGGTCCTACGAGCAGTACTTC.

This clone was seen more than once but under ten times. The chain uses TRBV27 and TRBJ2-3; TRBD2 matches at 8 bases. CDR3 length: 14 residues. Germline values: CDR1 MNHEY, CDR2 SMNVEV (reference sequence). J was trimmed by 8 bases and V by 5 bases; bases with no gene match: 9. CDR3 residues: CASSAPGSGGTQYF. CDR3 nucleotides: TGTGCCAGCAGTGCCCCTGGGAGCGGGGGTACGCAGTATTTT.

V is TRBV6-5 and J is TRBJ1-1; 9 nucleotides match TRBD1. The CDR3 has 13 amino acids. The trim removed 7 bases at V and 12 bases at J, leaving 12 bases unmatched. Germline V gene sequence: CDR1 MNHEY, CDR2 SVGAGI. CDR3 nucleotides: TGTGCCAGCACCGCAAGACAGGGGGTGAAAACTTTCTTT. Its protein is CASTARQGVKTFF.

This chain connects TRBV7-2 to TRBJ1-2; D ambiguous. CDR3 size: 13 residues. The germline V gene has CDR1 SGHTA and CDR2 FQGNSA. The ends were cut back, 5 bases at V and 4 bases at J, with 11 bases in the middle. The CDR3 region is CASSQKRVYGYTF. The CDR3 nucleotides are TGTGCCAGCAGCCAAAAGAGGGTCTATGGCTACACCTTC.

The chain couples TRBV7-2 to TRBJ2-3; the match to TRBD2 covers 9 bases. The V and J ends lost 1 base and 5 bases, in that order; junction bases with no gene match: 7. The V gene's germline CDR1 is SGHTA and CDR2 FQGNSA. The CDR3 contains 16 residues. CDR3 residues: CASSLGSGGSLDTQYF. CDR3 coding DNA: TGTGCCAGCAGCTTAGGAAGCGGGGGGTCTCTAGATACGCAGTATTTT.

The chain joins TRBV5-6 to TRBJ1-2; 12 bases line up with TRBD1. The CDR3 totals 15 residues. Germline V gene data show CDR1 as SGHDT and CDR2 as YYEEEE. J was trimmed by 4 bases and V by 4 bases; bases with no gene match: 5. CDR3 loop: CASSNRDRGPYGYTF. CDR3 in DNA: TGTGCCAGCAGCAACCGGGACAGGGGGCCCTATGGCTACACCTTC. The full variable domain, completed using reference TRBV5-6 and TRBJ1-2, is DAGVTQSPTHLIKTRGQQVTLRCSPKSGHDTVSWYQQALGQGPQFIFQYYEEEERQRGNFPDRFSGHQFPNYSSELNVNALLLGDSALYLCASSNRDRGPYGYTFGSGTRLTVV.

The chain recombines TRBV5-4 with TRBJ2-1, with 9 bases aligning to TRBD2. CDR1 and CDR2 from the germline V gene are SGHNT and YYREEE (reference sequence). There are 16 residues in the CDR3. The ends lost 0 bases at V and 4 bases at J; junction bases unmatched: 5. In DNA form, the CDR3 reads TGTGCCAGCAGCTTGGTCTCAGCGGGAGGATACAATGAGCAGTTCTTC. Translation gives CASSLVSAGGYNEQFF.

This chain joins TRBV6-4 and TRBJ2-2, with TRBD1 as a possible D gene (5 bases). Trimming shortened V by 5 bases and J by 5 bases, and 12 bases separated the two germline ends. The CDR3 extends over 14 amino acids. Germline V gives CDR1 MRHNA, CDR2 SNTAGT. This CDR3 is CASSKEDTTGELFF. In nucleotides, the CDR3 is TGTGCCAGCAGTAAAGAGGACACGACCGGGGAGCTGTTTTTT.

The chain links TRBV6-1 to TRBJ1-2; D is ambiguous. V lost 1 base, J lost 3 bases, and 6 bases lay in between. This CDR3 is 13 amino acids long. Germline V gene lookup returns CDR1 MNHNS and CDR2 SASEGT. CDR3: CASSEGRYYGYTF. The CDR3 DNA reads TGTGCCAGCAGTGAAGGGCGGTACTATGGCTACACCTTC.

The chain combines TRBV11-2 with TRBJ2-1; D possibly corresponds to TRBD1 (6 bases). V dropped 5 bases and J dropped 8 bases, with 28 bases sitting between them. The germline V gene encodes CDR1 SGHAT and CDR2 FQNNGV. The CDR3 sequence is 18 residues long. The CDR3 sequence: CASSPLSRGRGLEYEQFF. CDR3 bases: TGTGCCAGCAGCCCCCTCTCCCGGGGCAGGGGATTGGAATATGAGCAGTTCTTC.

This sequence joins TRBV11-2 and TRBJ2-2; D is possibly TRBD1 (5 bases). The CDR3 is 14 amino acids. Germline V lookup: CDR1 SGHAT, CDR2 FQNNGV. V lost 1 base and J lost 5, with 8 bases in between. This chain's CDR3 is CASSLAAGTGELFF. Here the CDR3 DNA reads TGTGCCAGCAGCTTAGCGGCAGGGACCGGGGAGCTGTTTTTT.

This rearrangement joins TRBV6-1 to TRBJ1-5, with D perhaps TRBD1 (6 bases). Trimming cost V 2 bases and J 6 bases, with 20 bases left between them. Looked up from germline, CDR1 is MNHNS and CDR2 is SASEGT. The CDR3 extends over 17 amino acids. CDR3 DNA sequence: TGTGCCAGCAGTGAAAGTCCGGGGGGCGCAGAAGGTCAGCCCCAGCATTTT. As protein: CASSESPGGAEGQPQHF.

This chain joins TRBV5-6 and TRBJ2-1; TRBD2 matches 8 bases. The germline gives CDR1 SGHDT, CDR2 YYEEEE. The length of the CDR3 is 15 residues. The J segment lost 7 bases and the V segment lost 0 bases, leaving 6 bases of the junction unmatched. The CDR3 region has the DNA TGTGCCAGCAGCTTGGTGGCGGGGGGAAGGAATGAGCAGTTCTTC. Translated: CASSLVAGGRNEQFF. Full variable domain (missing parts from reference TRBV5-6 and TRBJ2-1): DAGVTQSPTHLIKTRGQQVTLRCSPKSGHDTVSWYQQALGQGPQFIFQYYEEEERQRGNFPDRFSGHQFPNYSSELNVNALLLGDSALYLCASSLVAGGRNEQFFGPGTRLTVL.

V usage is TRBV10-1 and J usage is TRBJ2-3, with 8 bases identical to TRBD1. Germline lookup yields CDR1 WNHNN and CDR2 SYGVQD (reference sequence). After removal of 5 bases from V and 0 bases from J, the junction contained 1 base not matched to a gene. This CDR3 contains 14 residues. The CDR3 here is CASSRQGSTDTQYF. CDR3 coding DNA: TGCGCCAGCAGTAGACAGGGGAGCACAGATACGCAGTATTTT.

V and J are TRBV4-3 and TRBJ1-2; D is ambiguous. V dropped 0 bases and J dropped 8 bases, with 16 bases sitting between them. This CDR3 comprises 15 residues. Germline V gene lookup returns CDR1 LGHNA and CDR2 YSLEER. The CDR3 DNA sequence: TGCGCCAGCAGCCAAGATCGAGGCTCCCTAGGCGGCTACACCTTC. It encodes CASSQDRGSLGGYTF.

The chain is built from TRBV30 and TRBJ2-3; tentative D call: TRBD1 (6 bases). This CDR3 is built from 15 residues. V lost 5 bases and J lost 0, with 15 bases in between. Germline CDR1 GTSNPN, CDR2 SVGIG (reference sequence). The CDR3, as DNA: TGTGCCTGGTCAAGGGGGACCTCTAGCACAGATACGCAGTATTTT. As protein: CAWSRGTSSTDTQYF.

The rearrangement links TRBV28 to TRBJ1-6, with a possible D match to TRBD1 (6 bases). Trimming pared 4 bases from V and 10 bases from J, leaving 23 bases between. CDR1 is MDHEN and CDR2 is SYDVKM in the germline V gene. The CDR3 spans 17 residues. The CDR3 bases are TGTGCCAGCAGTTCGACCGGCCCGGACAGAGGGGAATCACCCCTCCACTTT. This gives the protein CASSSTGPDRGESPLHF.

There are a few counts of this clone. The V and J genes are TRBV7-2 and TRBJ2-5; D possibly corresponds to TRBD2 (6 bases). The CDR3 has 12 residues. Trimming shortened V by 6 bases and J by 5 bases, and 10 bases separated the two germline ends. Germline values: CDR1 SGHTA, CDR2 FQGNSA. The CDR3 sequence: CASREGRETQYF. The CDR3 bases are TGTGCCAGCAGGGAGGGGAGGGAGACCCAGTACTTC.

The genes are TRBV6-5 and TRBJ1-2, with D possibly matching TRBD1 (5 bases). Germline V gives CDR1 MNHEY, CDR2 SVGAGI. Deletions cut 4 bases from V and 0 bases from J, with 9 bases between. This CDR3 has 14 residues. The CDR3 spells CASSSGGTNYGYTF. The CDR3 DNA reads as TGTGCCAGCAGTTCCGGGGGAACTAACTATGGCTACACCTTC.

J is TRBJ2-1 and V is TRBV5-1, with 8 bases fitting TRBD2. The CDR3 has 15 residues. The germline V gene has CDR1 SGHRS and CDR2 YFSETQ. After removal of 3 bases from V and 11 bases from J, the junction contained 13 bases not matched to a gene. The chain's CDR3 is CASSSGGLANIQQFF. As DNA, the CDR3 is TGCGCCAGCAGCTCCGGAGGACTAGCCAACATCCAGCAGTTCTTC.

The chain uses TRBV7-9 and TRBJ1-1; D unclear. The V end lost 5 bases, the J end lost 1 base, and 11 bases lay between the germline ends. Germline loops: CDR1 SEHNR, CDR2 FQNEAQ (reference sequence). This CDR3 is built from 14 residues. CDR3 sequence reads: CASSNPLRNTEAFF. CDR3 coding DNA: TGTGCCAGCAGCAACCCCTTGAGGAACACTGAAGCTTTCTTT. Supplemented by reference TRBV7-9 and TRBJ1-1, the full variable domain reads DTGVSQNPRHKITKRGQNVTFRCDPISEHNRLYWYRQTLGQGPEFLTYFQNEAQLEKSRLLSDRFSAERPKGSFSTLEIQRTEQGDSAMYLCASSNPLRNTEAFFGQGTRLTVV.

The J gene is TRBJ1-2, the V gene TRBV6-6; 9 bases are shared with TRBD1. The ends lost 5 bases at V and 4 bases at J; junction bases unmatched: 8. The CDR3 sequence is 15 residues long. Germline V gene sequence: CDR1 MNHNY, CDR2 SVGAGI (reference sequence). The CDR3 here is CASSLTGGAGYGYTF. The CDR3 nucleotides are TGTGCCAGCAGTCTCACAGGGGGCGCGGGCTATGGCTACACCTTC.